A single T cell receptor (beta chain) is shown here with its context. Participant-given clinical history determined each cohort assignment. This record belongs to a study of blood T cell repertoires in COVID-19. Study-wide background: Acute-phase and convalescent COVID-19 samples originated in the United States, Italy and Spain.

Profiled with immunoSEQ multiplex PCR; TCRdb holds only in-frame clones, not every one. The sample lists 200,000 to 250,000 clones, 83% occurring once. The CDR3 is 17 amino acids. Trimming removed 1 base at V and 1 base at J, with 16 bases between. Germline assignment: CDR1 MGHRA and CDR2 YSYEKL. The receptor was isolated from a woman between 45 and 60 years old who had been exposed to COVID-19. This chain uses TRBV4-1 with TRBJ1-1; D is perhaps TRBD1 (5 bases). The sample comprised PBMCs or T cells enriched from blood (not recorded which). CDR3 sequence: CASSQVKLGTTNTEAFF. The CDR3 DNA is TGCGCCAGCAGCCAAGTCAAACTTGGGACTACGAACACTGAAGCTTTCTTT.